This TCR beta chain was recorded in a study of T cells in Graves' hyperthyroidism and ophthalmopathy. The trim removed 4 bases at V and 13 bases at J, leaving 12 bases unmatched. CDR1 SGHDT and CDR2 YYEEEE come from the germline V gene. This CDR3 is built from 13 residues. RNA transcripts yielded amplified TCR beta CDR3 regions. An initial round of RT-PCR targeting the TCR CDR3 relied on the HTBI primer set. Each CDR3 protein is one row after TCRdb ran MiXCR on the multiplex PCR reads. The table shows about 350,000 distinct CDR3 sequences, with approximately 15% occurring only once. Study-wide results and limits: Before onset, by a median of approximately 5.9 months, the model predicted ophthalmopathy. Ophthalmopathy could be told apart from stable hyperthyroidism with a 13 V-J model.

A note on this clonotype: Its antigen is currently unknown.

The receptor comes from a woman aged 25-40 years with Graves' hyperthyroidism. Input material: blood. The V and J genes are TRBV5-6 and TRBJ2-3; 7 nucleotides line up with TRBD2. This CDR3 reads CASSTRGSGRKYF. The CDR3 DNA follows: TGTGCCAGCAGCACCCGGGGTAGCGGGCGAAAGTATTTT.